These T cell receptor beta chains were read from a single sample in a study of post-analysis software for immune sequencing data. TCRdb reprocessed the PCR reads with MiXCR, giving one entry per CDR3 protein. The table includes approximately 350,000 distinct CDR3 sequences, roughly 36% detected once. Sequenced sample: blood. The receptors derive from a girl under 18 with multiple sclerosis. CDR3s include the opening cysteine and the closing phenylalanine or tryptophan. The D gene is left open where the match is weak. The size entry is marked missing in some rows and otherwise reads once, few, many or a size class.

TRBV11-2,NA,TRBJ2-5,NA,CASSSVRGLETQYF,TGTGCCAGCAGCTCCGTCAGGGGACTGGAGACCCAGTACTTC
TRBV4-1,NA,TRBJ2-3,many,CASSQDWADTQYF,TGCGCCAGCAGCCAAGATTGGGCAGATACGCAGTATTTT
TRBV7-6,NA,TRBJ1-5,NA,CASSLGTEVHQPQHF,TGTGCCAGCAGCTTAGGGACAGAGGTACATCAGCCCCAGCATTTT
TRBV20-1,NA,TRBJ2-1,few,CSALPGGSYYNEQFF,TGCAGTGCCTTACCGGGGGGCTCCTACTACAATGAGCAGTTCTTC
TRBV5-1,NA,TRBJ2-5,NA,CASLPGWGQQETQYF,TGCGCCAGCCTCCCGGGGTGGGGGCAGCAAGAGACCCAGTACTTC
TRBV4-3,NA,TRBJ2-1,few,CASSQEIRAPRREQFF,TGCGCCAGCAGCCAAGAGATCCGGGCCCCGCGCCGTGAGCAGTTCTTC
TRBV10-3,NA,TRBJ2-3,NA,CAIRESGGTDTQYF,TGTGCCATCAGGGAGTCCGGGGGCACAGATACGCAGTATTTT
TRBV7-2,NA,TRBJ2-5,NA,CASSPRSLGTQYF,TGTGCCAGCAGCCCCCGAAGCTTAGGGACCCAGTACTTC
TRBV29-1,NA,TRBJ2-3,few,CSVEGRNRGDTQYF,TGCAGCGTTGAAGGCAGAAACCGAGGAGATACGCAGTATTTT
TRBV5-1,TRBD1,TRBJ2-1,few,CASSLYTGTGVNEQFF,TGCGCCAGCAGCTTATATACCGGGACAGGGGTCAATGAGCAGTTCTTC
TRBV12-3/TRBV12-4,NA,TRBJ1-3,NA,CASGPSGGPGNTIYF,TGTGCCAGCGGCCCATCGGGGGGCCCAGGAAACACCATATATTTT
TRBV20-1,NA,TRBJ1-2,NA,CSASDEASYGYTF,TGCAGTGCTAGCGATGAGGCAAGCTATGGCTACACCTTC
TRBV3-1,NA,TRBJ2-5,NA,CASSPAQAEQETQYF,TGTGCCAGCAGCCCCGCACAAGCGGAACAAGAGACCCAGTACTTC
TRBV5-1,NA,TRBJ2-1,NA,CASLEGTDSGEQFF,TGCGCCAGCCTAGAAGGGACCGATTCGGGTGAGCAGTTCTTC
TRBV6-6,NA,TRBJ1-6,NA,CASSSMASPLHF,TGTGCCAGCAGTTCAATGGCTTCACCCCTCCACTTT
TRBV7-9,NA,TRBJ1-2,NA,CASSAGSSNYGYTF,TGTGCCAGCAGCGCCGGGTCTTCTAACTATGGCTACACCTTC